The source of this T cell receptor (beta chain) is a study of tumor and adjacent non-tumor tissue in lung cancer. For the study at large: Each sample yielded roughly 4 million productive TCRbeta reads on average.

TCRbeta libraries were built with three rounds of nested PCR, modified from ARM-PCR. In TCRdb, the multiplex PCR reads were re-called with MiXCR into one record per CDR3 protein. In the table there are 60,000 to 90,000 distinct CDR3 sequences, 65% to 75% of which are singletons. This sample's RNA came from whole unsorted tissue. This non-tumor lung sample came from over 3 cm beyond the tumor edge. Between August and November 2014, newly diagnosed, chemotherapy-naive lung cancer patients underwent thoracic surgery in China. Sequenced: distant non-tumor lung tissue. The origin of this receptor is a woman aged 45 to 65 with non-small cell lung cancer.

This chain's CDR3 is CASCLGSIPEETQYF. The DNA of the CDR3 is TGTGCCAGCTGTCTCGGATCGATCCCGGAGGAGACCCAGTACTTC. This chain connects TRBV28 to TRBJ2-5; D is unclear. Germline CDR1 reads MDHEN; CDR2 reads SYDVKM. The germline V and J ends were trimmed by 8 bases and 5 bases, with 21 bases remaining between them. CDR3 size: 15 residues.